This T cell receptor (beta chain) was captured by sequencing in a study of T-cell reconstitution after alpha-beta-depleted transplantation in children. TCRbeta library preparation incorporated unique molecular identifiers. TCRdb reanalysed the PCR reads using MiXCR and keeps one entry per CDR3 protein. The sample records under 750,000 distinct CDR3 sequences, around 23% being singletons. Findings and limits, study-wide: Roughly two months post-transplant, alpha-beta T cells reportedly originated from several hundred graft clones that had expanded. The study traced high day-60 TCRbeta diversity in some patients to surviving recipient T cells and thymic progenitors. Counts and diversity of T cells one year after transplant came mostly from newly produced T cells.

This CDR3 contains 14 residues. The V gene's germline CDR1 is MGHDK and CDR2 SYGVNS. With 6 bases removed from V and 7 bases from J, the gap between germline ends came to 18 bases. A remark on this clonotype: What it recognizes is unknown.

This TCR derives from a boy younger than two who had a stem cell transplant for acute myeloid leukemia, so the T cells may come from the graft donor. The sequenced sample was PBMCs, mostly from graft donor cells, obtained 360 days after TCRalphabeta/CD19-depleted stem cell transplant. The genes are TRBV25-1 and TRBJ1-1; D might be TRBD1 (5 bases). The CDR3 reads CASSLSGTALEAFF. In nucleotides, the CDR3 is TGTGCCAGCAGCTTAAGCGGGACGGCCCTTGAAGCTTTCTTT. Supplemented by reference TRBV25-1 and TRBJ1-1, the full variable domain reads EADIYQTPRYLVIGTGKKITLECSQTMGHDKMYWYQQDPGMELHLIHYSYGVNSTEKGDLSSESTVSRIRTEHFPLTLESARPSHTSQYLCASSLSGTALEAFFGQGTRLTVV.